Sequencing of this TCR beta chain was carried out in a study of brain T cells in children with intractable seizures (dated by TCRdb to the early 2020s). At the level of the whole study: Resected brain tissue from 50 or so pediatric epilepsy surgery cases was initially screened for immune gene transcripts with a NanoString immunology panel. About 70% of the 12 selected surgery cases also had pre-surgery blood sequenced, which left four cases with brain tissue only.

What the study reported, not specific to this receptor: The patients' HCMV serostatus was not known, and viral specificity was inferred solely from CDR3 sequence similarity. Sequencing depth differed between pre- and post-surgery blood, so clones missing from the pre-surgery sample may reflect undersampling.

TCR beta chain sequences were generated from genomic DNA using the immunoSEQ assay. Per the source publication's procedure: CDR3 sequences that did not begin with the conserved framework cysteine at position 104 were removed manually. To get clonality, the normalized Shannon's Diversity Index was subtracted from one, giving values from 0 (maximal diversity) to 1 (oligoclonal). Differences in the frequency of the same CDR3 between samples, such as brain versus blood, were assessed with chi-squared comparison-of-proportions tests. Public clonotypes were identified by searching immuneACCESS, and similarity to known antiviral clonotypes was assessed with the VDJdb browser. Here the immuneACCESS table is served through TCRdb, limited to in-frame sequences with V and J called. Missing clones are a known gap in these copies; in checked studies unresolved V genes cover under half, and the rest lacks a known reason. Clone size and the V and J calls come from that table; the DNA yielded D and trimming. The sample records roughly 69,000 clones, approximately 95% of which are singletons. The ten largest clonotypes hold approximately 0.37% of the sample.

In the paper's terms, the time point label means: resected brain tissue, or blood drawn just prior to surgery. The surgery cases with the highest brain T cell transcript signatures were chosen for TCR beta chain sequencing of brain tissue, and also of blood when blood was available. Before surgery, the patients had been given at least one anti-epileptic drug. The TCR-sequenced patients were children whose drug-resistant epilepsy was caused by tuberous sclerosis complex, focal cortical dysplasia, Rasmussen encephalitis or hemimegalencephaly. The blood samples were collected right before the epilepsy surgery. The Monarch genomic DNA purification kit was used to extract bulk genomic DNA from unsorted brain tissue and from whole blood. As for this clone: The antigen this receptor binds is unknown. Per-base quality was not reported, and no clone a single base away is much larger than it.

From its cysteine to its phenylalanine, the CDR3 spans 15 amino acids. The only DNA kept is the CDR3, 45 bases in frame from the first base. V is pared back by 2 bases and J by 4 bases, with 15 bases lying between the germline termini. From the germline V gene, CDR1 is SGDLS and CDR2 is YYNGEE. The sequence came from a boy younger than two with focal cortical dysplasia and intractable seizures. Specimen: peripheral blood, collected at surgery. The sequence joins TRBV9 to TRBJ1-2; D gene: possibly TRBD1, on 5 matching bases. The CDR3 in this case is CASSVTQGGGYGYTF. The sequenced DNA is TGTGCCAGCAGCGTCACGCAGGGCGGGGGCTATGGCTACACCTTC.